This is a list of T cell receptor beta chains from one sample in a study of T and B cells in COVID-19 patients. TCRdb ran MiXCR on the multiplex PCR reads and lists one entry per CDR3 protein. The sample shows fewer than 25,000 distinct CDR3 sequences, 25% to 30% of them seen only once. Sequencing used blood. Receptors were obtained from a human donor who had recovered from COVID-19. Each CDR3 is given with its conserved first and last residue. The D gene is left open where the match is weak. Rows may omit the clone size; those that give it use once, few, many or a size class.

size	J	V	D	CDR3	DNA
few	TRBJ2-7	TRBV6-5	NA	CASSGQPTLPTYEQYF	TGTGCCAGCAGTGGACAGCCCACGCTCCCCACCTACGAGCAGTACTTC
many	TRBJ1-5	TRBV19	TRBD1	CASTDGQGRYQPQHF	TGTGCCAGTACCGATGGACAGGGAAGGTACCAGCCCCAGCATTTT
NA	TRBJ1-4	TRBV20-1	NA	CSARGREGEKLFF	TGCAGTGCTAGGGGTAGGGAGGGTGAAAAACTGTTTTTT
NA	TRBJ1-1	TRBV29-1	TRBD1	CSVLTGDSTEAFF	TGCAGCGTTTTGACAGGGGATAGCACTGAAGCTTTCTTT
NA	TRBJ2-3	TRBV11-2	NA	CASSLQPTLFSSTDTQYF	TGTGCCAGCAGCCTGCAGCCTACACTCTTCTCTAGCACAGATACGCAGTATTTT
NA	TRBJ1-3	TRBV30	NA	CAIAPGASGKTIYF	TGTGCCATAGCGCCGGGGGCTTCAGGAAAAACCATATATTTT
NA	TRBJ2-1	TRBV6-6	TRBD2	CASTVAGPSNEQFF	TGTGCCAGCACCGTAGCGGGACCCTCCAATGAGCAGTTCTTC
NA	TRBJ2-3	TRBV7-9	NA	CASSDDTQYF	TGTGCCAGCAGCGATGATACGCAGTATTTT
NA	TRBJ2-2	TRBV20-1	NA	CSARRQVNTGELFF	TGCAGTGCTCGCCGACAGGTGAACACCGGGGAGCTGTTTTTT
few	TRBJ2-3	TRBV5-1	TRBD2	CASSSSGSPDTQYF	TGCGCCAGCAGCTCCAGCGGGAGCCCAGATACGCAGTATTTT
medium-sized	TRBJ2-1	TRBV29-1	TRBD2	CSVRDAGLVFF	TGCAGCGTTCGTGACGCGGGACTAGTGTTCTTC
few	TRBJ2-7	TRBV6-6	NA	CASSYSGVEQYF	TGTGCCAGCAGTTACTCGGGGGTTGAGCAGTACTTC
NA	TRBJ2-1	TRBV24-1	TRBD2	CATSEGLAGAAEQFF	TGTGCCACCAGTGAAGGACTAGCGGGAGCAGCTGAGCAGTTCTTC
NA	TRBJ1-1	TRBV7-6	NA	CASSRAQRTEAFF	TGTGCCAGCAGCCGCGCACAGAGGACTGAAGCTTTCTTT
NA	TRBJ1-5	TRBV18	NA	CASSAGSEDQPQHF	TGTGCCAGCTCGGCCGGGTCTGAGGATCAGCCCCAGCATTTT
few	TRBJ1-2	TRBV6-1	NA	CASSEPWGRGYGYTF	TGTGCCAGCAGTGAACCATGGGGGCGAGGCTATGGCTACACCTTC
NA	TRBJ1-1	TRBV6-6	NA	CASITSLNTEAFF	TGTGCCAGCATAACCAGCCTGAACACTGAAGCTTTCTTT